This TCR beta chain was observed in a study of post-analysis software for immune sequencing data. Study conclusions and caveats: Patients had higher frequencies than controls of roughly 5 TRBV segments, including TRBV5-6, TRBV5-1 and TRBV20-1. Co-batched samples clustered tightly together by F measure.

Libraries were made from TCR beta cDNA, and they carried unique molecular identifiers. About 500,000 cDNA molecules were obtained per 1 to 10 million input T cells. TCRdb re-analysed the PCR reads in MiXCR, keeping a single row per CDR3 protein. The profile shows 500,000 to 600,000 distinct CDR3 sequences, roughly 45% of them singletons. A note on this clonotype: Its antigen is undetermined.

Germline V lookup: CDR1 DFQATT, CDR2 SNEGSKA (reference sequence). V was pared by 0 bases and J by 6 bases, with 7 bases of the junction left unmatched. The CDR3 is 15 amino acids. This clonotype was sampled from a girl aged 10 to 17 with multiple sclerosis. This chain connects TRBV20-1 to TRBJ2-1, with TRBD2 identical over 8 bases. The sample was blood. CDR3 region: CSARDPGGSGNEQFF. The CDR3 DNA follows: TGCAGTGCTAGAGATCCGGGGGGGTCTGGCAATGAGCAGTTCTTC.